A single sample gave rise to the 26 T cell receptor beta chains below, sequenced in a study of blood T cell repertoires in COVID-19. Clones were read by immunoSEQ multiplex PCR, and TCRdb kept only the in-frame ones, dropping some. Here the sample spans approximately 62,000 clones, just under 90% being singletons. Sequenced sample: peripheral blood. The receptor source for this set is a human donor with active COVID-19. The donor label of this sample is uncertain.

The chain couples TRBV5-1 to TRBJ1-6, with unresolved D. CDR3 size: 13 residues. Germline V CDR1 and CDR2: SGHRS, YFSETQ. V lost 1 base and J lost 7, with 6 bases in between. CDR3 loop: CASSLRGNSPLHF. The DNA of the CDR3 is TGCGCCAGCAGCTTGCGCGGAAATTCACCCCTCCACTTT.

The chain couples TRBV5-4 to TRBJ1-2; a weak D match, TRBD1 (6 bases). CDR3 length: 14 residues. Trimming took 1 base from V and 8 from J, leaving 15 bases between them. Germline V gene sequence: CDR1 SGHNT, CDR2 YYREEE (reference sequence). CDR3 sequence (DNA): TGTGCCAGCAGCTTGACCCTACAGGGAAGGGGCTACACCTTC. The encoded protein is CASSLTLQGRGYTF.

Here the CDR3 DNA reads TGTGCCAGCAGTTTTGACGGGACCTACGAGCAGTACTTC. Translated: CASSFDGTYEQYF. V is TRBV28 and J is TRBJ2-7; tentative D call: TRBD2 (5 bases). CDR3 size: 13 residues. V gave up 3 bases and J gave up 2 bases, with 8 bases separating them. Germline loops: CDR1 MDHEN, CDR2 SYDVKM.

This clone was seen a handful of times. The V call is TRBV5-1, the J call TRBJ2-7; D is unresolved. From germline, CDR1 is SGHRS and CDR2 YFSETQ. Trimming took 5 bases from V and 3 from J, leaving 18 bases between them. This CDR3 is built from 15 residues. Here the CDR3 DNA reads TGCGCCAGCAGACCAGAACAGTTACCAGACTACGAGCAGTACTTC. Translated: CASRPEQLPDYEQYF.

This sequence joins TRBV6-1 and TRBJ2-5; 12 bases align to TRBD2. The length of the CDR3 is 16 residues. Germline V gene sequence: CDR1 MNHNS, CDR2 SASEGT. Trimming cost V 3 bases and J 5 bases; bases outside gene matches: 7. The CDR3 coding sequence is TGTGCCAGCAGTGAGATAACTAGCGGGGGGCGGGAGACCCAGTACTTC. Translation: CASSEITSGGRETQYF.

The chain joins TRBV3-1 (or the pseudogene TRBV3-2) to TRBJ2-1, with TRBD2 identical over 13 bases. With 3 bases clipped from V and 9 bases from J, the junction kept 2 bases outside the gene matches. This CDR3 contains 14 residues. Per the germline V gene, CDR1 is LGHDT and CDR2 is YNNKEL (reference sequence). In nucleotides, the CDR3 is TGTGCCAGCAGCCAGGGACTAGCGGGGCTTGAGCAGTTCTTC. Its translation: CASSQGLAGLEQFF.

In this sample, this clone turned up once. The J gene is TRBJ2-1, the V gene TRBV7-2; 10 bases line up with TRBD2. This CDR3 is built from 18 residues. Unmatched junction bases numbered 10, after V lost 0 bases and J lost 5 bases. Germline CDR1 and CDR2: SGHTA and FQGNSA. This CDR3 is CASSLAALAGAGDNEQFF. CDR3 bases: TGTGCCAGCAGCTTAGCGGCCCTAGCGGGGGCCGGTGACAATGAGCAGTTCTTC.

The chain employs TRBV14 and TRBJ1-6; D call uncertain. The V and J ends lost 0 bases and 13 bases respectively, with 7 bases between them. In germline, CDR1 is SGHDN, CDR2 FVKESK. There are 12 residues in the CDR3. CDR3 amino acids: CASSQDLGPLHF. CDR3 DNA sequence: TGTGCCAGCAGCCAAGATCTAGGTCCCCTCCACTTT.

The J gene is TRBJ2-5, the V gene TRBV21-1; the table's D call of TRBD1 was not tested on the DNA. TRBV21-1 is flagged as a pseudogene. This CDR3 comprises 18 residues. The CDR3 spells CASSDARQQDRGEETQYF. CDR3 nucleotides: TGTGCCAGCAGCGATGCAAGACAGCAGGACAGAGGGGAAGAGACCCAGTACTTC.

The chain joins TRBV7-2 to TRBJ2-7; 9 nucleotides agree with TRBD1. Per germline, CDR1 SGHTA and CDR2 FQGNSA. After removal of 6 bases from V and 3 bases from J, the junction contained 0 bases not matched to a gene. CDR3 size: 12 residues. CDR3 residues: CASRGQGYEQYF. Written as DNA, the CDR3 is TGTGCCAGCAGGGGACAGGGCTACGAGCAGTACTTC.

The chain employs TRBV28 and TRBJ2-3, with TRBD2 identical over 9 bases. With 2 bases clipped from V and 1 base from J, the junction kept 7 bases outside the gene matches. This CDR3 region has 17 residues. Germline V lookup: CDR1 MDHEN, CDR2 SYDVKM. The CDR3 DNA sequence: TGTGCCAGCAGTTTACCCTGGACTAGCGCAGGCACAGATACGCAGTATTTT. It translates to CASSLPWTSAGTDTQYF.

This clone has a handful of counts. The rearrangement joins TRBV18 to TRBJ1-6; 7 bases are a match to TRBD1. Germline CDR1 is KGHSH and CDR2 is LQKENI. The CDR3 is 14 residues long. The ends lost 4 bases at V and 7 bases at J; junction bases unmatched: 4. CDR3 residues: CASSRQGENSPLHF. CDR3 bases: TGTGCCAGCTCACGACAGGGAGAGAATTCACCCCTCCACTTT.

The chain employs TRBV5-4 and TRBJ2-3; D gene ambiguous. Germline V gene data show CDR1 as SGHNT and CDR2 as YYREEE (reference sequence). CDR3 length: 14 residues. V was shortened by 0 bases and J by 4 bases, with 9 bases between the two germline ends. The CDR3 nucleotides are TGTGCCAGCAGCTTGGGCTGGGCCCCAGATACGCAGTATTTT. Amino acids: CASSLGWAPDTQYF.

The J gene is TRBJ2-2, the V gene TRBV2; 7 bases line up with TRBD1. Germline values: CDR1 SNHLY, CDR2 FYNNEI. The V gene end was trimmed by 7 bases and the J gene end by 3 bases; junction bases not matched to a gene: 17. This CDR3 comprises 18 residues. The chain's CDR3 is CASTSILGRQGDTGELFF. The CDR3 DNA follows: TGTGCCAGCACCTCCATACTTGGTCGACAGGGTGACACCGGGGAGCTGTTTTTT.

Here the CDR3 DNA reads TGTGCCAGCCCTAATACGACAGGGTACAAGACTGCCGGGGAGCTGTTTTTT. It specifies CASPNTTGYKTAGELFF. The rearrangement uses TRBV27 and TRBJ2-2; 7 positions agree with TRBD1. CDR1 and CDR2 from the germline V gene are MNHEY and SMNVEV (reference sequence). V shed 8 bases and J 6 bases; nucleotides not matched to a gene: 18. The CDR3 loop spans 17 amino acids.

The chain recombines TRBV29-1 with TRBJ1-1; 7 positions match TRBD1. CDR3 length equals 10 residues. With 4 bases clipped from V and 11 bases from J, the junction kept 4 bases outside the gene matches. Looked up from germline, CDR1 is SQVTM and CDR2 is ANQGSEA. CDR3 in DNA: TGCAGCGTTGTGGGGACAGATGCTTTCTTT. Its protein product is CSVVGTDAFF.

J is TRBJ2-5 and V is TRBV7-2; D is ambiguous. V lost 6 bases to trimming and J lost 5 bases, with 4 bases between them. Germline values: CDR1 SGHTA, CDR2 FQGNSA. The CDR3 has 10 residues. The CDR3 DNA sequence: TGTGCCAGCAGTCTGGAGACCCAGTACTTC. Translating it yields CASSLETQYF. Full variable domain (outside the CDR3, taken from reference TRBV7-2 and TRBJ2-5): GAGVSQSPSNKVTEKGKDVELRCDPISGHTALYWYRQSLGQGLEFLIYFQGNSAPDKSGLPSDRFSAERTGGSVSTLTIQRTQQEDSAVYLCASSLETQYFGPGTRLLVL.

The rearrangement uses TRBV7-3 and TRBJ2-7; 7 bases fit TRBD1. Trimming removed 5 bases from V and 2 bases from J; junction bases left unmatched: 9. This CDR3 comprises 15 residues. The V gene's germline CDR1 is SGHTA and CDR2 FQGTGA. The CDR3 DNA is TGTGCCAGCAGCCTCTCCGGGACAGATCCCTACGAGCAGTACTTC. It translates to CASSLSGTDPYEQYF.

The rearrangement uses TRBV7-8 and TRBJ1-3; unclear D gene. Trimming cost V 4 bases and J 0 bases, with 10 bases left between them. Germline V CDR1 and CDR2: SGHVS, FQNEAQ. The CDR3 runs 15 residues. CDR3 sequence: CASSSLEYSGNTIYF. The CDR3 DNA follows: TGTGCCAGCAGCTCGCTAGAATACTCTGGAAACACCATATATTTT.

This chain uses TRBV12-5 with TRBJ2-1; 10 nucleotides align to TRBD2. Trimming cost V 6 bases and J 16 bases; bases outside gene matches: 12. From germline, CDR1 is LGHNT and CDR2 FRNRAP. CDR3 length: 13 residues. The chain's CDR3 is CASGVGSAGGLFF. CDR3 in DNA: TGTGCTAGTGGGGTCGGCTCAGCGGGAGGGCTATTCTTC.

In this sample, this clone turned up once. The gene calls are TRBV30 and TRBJ2-7; a weak D match, TRBD2 (6 bases). The germline gives CDR1 GTSNPN, CDR2 SVGIG (reference sequence). Between the trimmed V and J ends, which lost 5 bases and 3 bases, there was a span of 8 bases. This CDR3 spans 11 amino acids. This CDR3 is CAWDGGYEQYF. Written as DNA, the CDR3 is TGTGCCTGGGACGGGGGCTACGAGCAGTACTTC.

The rearrangement joins TRBV15 to TRBJ2-2, with 10 nucleotides matching TRBD2. CDR1 and CDR2 (germline): LNHNV, YYDKDF (reference sequence). The ends lost 6 bases at V and 5 bases at J; junction bases unmatched: 3. The CDR3 loop spans 14 amino acids. The DNA of the CDR3 is TGTGCCACCAGGGGGACTAGCGTTACCGGGGAGCTGTTTTTT. Its translation is CATRGTSVTGELFF.

The V and J genes are TRBV2 and TRBJ1-3; TRBD1 matches 9 bases. Germline CDR1 and CDR2: SNHLY and FYNNEI. The junction had 7 bases not matched to a gene; V was cut back by 2 bases and J by 8 bases. The CDR3 length is 15 residues. As DNA, the CDR3 is TGTGCCAGCAGTGAATTGACAGGGGGTCGACACACCATATATTTT. Encoded protein: CASSELTGGRHTIYF.

The CDR3 bases are TGTGCCACTTCTCCAGACAGGGGAACCGGGGAGCTGTTTTTT. It codes for CATSPDRGTGELFF. The genes are TRBV10-3 and TRBJ2-2, with 8 bases matching TRBD1. Germline CDR1 is ENHRY and CDR2 is SYGVKD. CDR3 length equals 14 residues. The trim removed 10 bases at V and 5 bases at J, leaving 9 bases unmatched.

The chain links TRBV19 to TRBJ1-5; 9 positions match TRBD1. Germline lookup yields CDR1 LNHDA and CDR2 SQIVND (reference sequence). Trimming removed 6 bases from V and 5 bases from J; junction bases left unmatched: 8. CDR3 length: 15 residues. The CDR3 DNA follows: TGTGCCAGTAGCCATGACAGGGGGTTTTATCAGCCCCAGCATTTT. Its protein is CASSHDRGFYQPQHF.

The V call is TRBV18, the J call TRBJ2-1, with 9 bases identical to TRBD1. This CDR3 contains 16 residues. The junction had 12 bases not matched to a gene; V was cut back by 8 bases and J by 4 bases. Germline-derived CDR1 and CDR2 are KGHSH and LQKENI. In DNA, the CDR3 is TGTGCCAGCCCCCCAGAACAGGGGGCGTTTTACAATGAGCAGTTCTTC. Its protein product is CASPPEQGAFYNEQFF.